A single sample is the source of the 7 T cell receptor beta chains below, sequenced in a study of shared clonotypes between healthy human individuals. Here immunoSEQ multiplex PCR was the method, and the copy in TCRdb shows in-frame clones only, minus some. The repertoire holds roughly 1,500,000 clones, with 98% as singletons. The sequenced sample consisted of naive CD4+ T cells sorted from blood. Described subset: CD45RA+ positively selected. These TCRs come from a man younger than 45 in good health.

The V gene is TRBV5-8, the J gene TRBJ1-5, with D tentatively TRBD1 (5 bases). The CDR3 loop spans 15 amino acids. Looked up from germline, CDR1 is SGHTS and CDR2 is YDEGEE. V lost 4 bases and J 3 bases, leaving 14 bases between the germline ends. CDR3 in DNA: TGTGCCAGCAGCCGGGGGACGGATCCCAATCAGCCCCAGCATTTT. It is translated as CASSRGTDPNQPQHF.

The V call is TRBV7-2, the J call TRBJ2-7; TRBD1 is a possible D gene (5 bases). The CDR3 spans 13 residues. The V gene lost 5 bases and the J gene lost 6 bases, with 14 bases spanning the gap. Per germline, CDR1 SGHTA and CDR2 FQGNSA. As DNA, the CDR3 is TGTGCCAGCAGCCGTAACGTCAGGGCCGAGCAGTACTTC. It yields the protein CASSRNVRAEQYF.

This chain connects TRBV6-4 to TRBJ2-1, with D maybe TRBD2 (5 bases). The CDR3 has 13 residues. CDR1 MRHNA and CDR2 SNTAGT come from the germline V gene. V lost 5 bases and J 9 bases, leaving 14 bases between the germline ends. The CDR3 sequence is CASSQEVQAEQFF. CDR3 coding DNA: TGTGCCAGCAGTCAGGAGGTCCAGGCTGAGCAGTTCTTC.

The CDR3 region is CASSFRRRELVEQYF. The CDR3 DNA is TGTGCCAGCAGCTTCCGACGGCGGGAGTTGGTCGAGCAGTACTTC. The V gene is TRBV7-8, the J gene TRBJ2-7; 7 positions match TRBD2. Germline trimming cut 3 bases from V and 6 bases from J; bases unmatched to any gene: 11. The germline CDR1 and CDR2 sequences are SGHVS and FQNEAQ. This CDR3 has 15 amino acids.

V usage is TRBV29-1 and J usage is TRBJ1-1; D is ambiguous. The length of the CDR3 is 10 residues. CDR1 is SQVTM, CDR2 ANQGSEA, per germline. Trimming took 7 bases from V and 3 from J, leaving 6 bases between them. DNA for the CDR3: TGCAGCGACGGAGACACTGAAGCTTTCTTT. It encodes CSDGDTEAFF.

The chain joins TRBV19 to TRBJ2-3, with a possible D match to TRBD1 (5 bases). CDR3 size: 15 residues. V was pared by 6 bases and J by 1 base, with 14 bases between. Germline-derived CDR1 and CDR2 are LNHDA and SQIVND (reference sequence). The CDR3: CASSRDRMGTDTQYF. The CDR3 nucleotides are TGTGCCAGTAGCCGAGACAGAATGGGCACAGATACGCAGTATTTT.

The chain uses TRBV9 and TRBJ2-5; 12 positions match TRBD2. CDR3 size: 18 residues. Trimming took 0 bases from V and 1 from J; bases not matched to a gene: 7. From germline, CDR1 is SGDLS and CDR2 YYNGEE. In nucleotides, the CDR3 is TGTGCCAGCAGCGTAGCGGCTAGCGGGAGGGCCCCCCAAGAGACCCAGTACTTC. Translated: CASSVAASGRAPQETQYF.